This T cell receptor beta chain came from a study of cytomegalovirus exposure and HLA in healthy donors (dated by TCRdb to about 2017). In the study overall: An earlier analysis of 587 of the donors reported around 280 Gb of sequence data and roughly 120 million unique TCR beta sequences obtained from approximately 180 million T cells. About 280 gigabases of sequencing data and approximately 92 million unique TCR sequences made up an early release that covered some 640 HLA-typed donors. Of the approximately 400 genotyped donors, roughly 85% fell in the genetic ancestry cluster associated with self-reported Caucasian donors. The study was designed to test whether signatures of past pathogen exposure could be identified by cataloging public T cell receptors. The study used immunosequencing to profile the T cell repertoires of under 700 subjects and linked those repertoires to cytomegalovirus serostatus. Along with the roughly 670-subject first cohort, a separate validation cohort of over a hundred different subjects was used. To predict cytomegalovirus infection status, the study brought together high-throughput TCR immunosequencing, statistical association of individual TCRs with disease status, and machine learning. To study patterns of TCR occurrence, a later analysis re-analyzed previously published TCR beta repertoires from 700 or so donors and added high-resolution HLA genotyping. Rather than using new phenotypic data, the later analysis identified candidate immune exposures from TCR beta sequences and from how often those sequences occurred across donors. To decide whether each TCR beta V gene segment behaved as functional or pseudogenic, an earlier analysis of fewer than 750 of the donors relied on high-throughput TCR beta sequencing. Alongside the repertoire data, information on donor age, sex, ethnicity and CMV serostatus was compiled. A later genetic analysis took genome-wide SNP genotypes for about 55% of the 666 donors and used that subset as a discovery cohort. All discovery cohort repertoires had been generated on a single sequencing platform. HLA typing included class I and class II loci at four-digit resolution. The number of typed donors differed by locus: 629-630 for A, B, C, DRB1 and DQB1; 522 for DQA1; over 600 for DPA1; and 450 to 480 for DPB1. Several DR-DQ haplotypes were handled as single units for association and clustering because linkage in the cohort was strong. Across around 400 genotyped donors of the cohort, an average of approximately 240,000 unique TCR beta nucleotide sequences per donor were sequenced, and approximately 17% of those sequences were non-productive. Study-wide findings and limitations: In vitro tests confirmed that a few of the cytomegalovirus-associated TCR beta chains recognize cytomegalovirus antigens. Several of the top co-occurrence clusters appeared to be linked to parvovirus B19, influenza, CMV and Epstein-Barr virus, according to a later analysis. The classifier was reported to diagnose cytomegalovirus status with high specificity and sensitivity in both the original and validation cohorts. A cluster of highly shared sequence variants was judged likely to represent a technical artifact of the sequencing pipeline. Most CMV-associated TCR beta chains appeared to be HLA-restricted in a later analysis, and the HLA associations seemed to be driven largely by CMV exposure. Specific HLA alleles were associated with 15,000 to 20,000 TCR beta sequences at a false discovery rate of 0.05 in a later analysis. When HLA alleles, especially DR and DQ, strongly co-occurred, TCR associations were difficult to assign to individual alleles. Because the 87-base-pair reads could not distinguish some IMGT-functional V segments, including TRBV6-2 and TRBV6-3, those segments were excluded. According to the authors, the approach could potentially be generalized to other disease states and immunological phenotypes. An association between a missense DCLRE1C variant and V-gene and J-gene trimming of TCR beta chains was found in a later genetic analysis and replicated in an independent cohort. Presence/absence analyses assumed roughly uniform sequencing depth across donors, an assumption that may not hold. A further reported finding was that TCR beta sequences accurately predicted the HLA-A and HLA-B alleles for most subjects in the first cohort. Most TCR sequences were seen in very few donors, while some public TCRs were found in many individuals. CMV serostatus was the only immune exposure information available for the cohort. A later analysis found that TCR association rates varied across HLA loci, with DRB1 alleles showing the most associated TCRs and HLA-C alleles the fewest. Compared with the approximately 700-donor mean, donors in an Asian-associated ancestry cluster had fewer N-insertions in productive TCRs, according to a later genetic analysis. In a later analysis, HLA-associated TCR beta chains were found to be more clonally expanded and to have lower generation probabilities than equally common non-associated chains. Linkage disequilibrium might explain the correlated functional status among segregating V segments, but an unknown experimental factor could not be excluded. The earlier analysis of 587 of the donors excluded some 16 rarely observed V segments, including chromosome 9 orphons, because counts were too low. This cohort had only TCR beta chains sequenced, and the lack of alpha or paired-chain data limited which features could be detected. In an earlier analysis of about 540 of the donors, most TCR beta V segments were observed in productive rearrangements about 90% or about 30% of the time, broadly matching IMGT annotations. Because HLA typing was unavailable for some donors at each locus, only the typed subset was used in association tests. A total of 164 TCR beta chains were listed by the study as associated with cytomegalovirus.

The cohort consisted of 670 or so healthy bone marrow donors. At the time of sampling, every cohort member was nominally healthy, though immune exposures that went unrecorded were likely present. The donor tested CMV seronegative, placing the donor among the 352 seronegative members of the cohort. A peripheral blood sample was collected from each donor, and TCR beta sequencing was performed on peripheral blood mononuclear cells. Genomic DNA extraction from the blood cell samples was performed with the Qiagen DNeasy Blood Extraction Kit. V loses 8 bases at its end and J loses 5 bases; junction bases beyond the gene matches: 11. The germline V gene provides CDR1 MNHEY and CDR2 SVGAGI. The CDR3 runs 15 residues from the cysteine to the phenylalanine. Left in the record is the CDR3 DNA by itself, 45 bases read in frame from the first base. Notes on this clone: Its antigen is currently not known. The input lacks base qualities; no much larger clone sits a single base away.

Libraries came from the immunoSEQ multiplex PCR assay. For the multiplex PCR, a mixture combining 60 forward primers for TCR Vbeta segments and 13 reverse primers for TCR Jbeta segments was used. The CDR3 region of rearranged TCR beta genes was amplified from genomic DNA by a multiplex PCR assay. The Illumina HiSeq System was used to sequence the amplified TCR beta libraries as 87-base-pair reads. Turning to the authors' computational methods: A later analysis counted tens of millions of unique TCR beta chains across the 666 repertoires, and 10 million to 11 million of these chains were shared by at least two donors. To remove PCR and sequencing errors, raw reads were error-corrected and collapsed into unique sequences using a nearest-neighbor algorithm that merged closely related sequences. V, D and J gene segments were assigned by aligning CDR3 sequences to IMGT reference sequences. For a sequence to be retained, at least a six-nucleotide match to both a V gene segment and a J gene segment was required. Rearrangements were called productive when the CDR3 lacked stop codons and stayed in frame with V and J; all others were non-productive. CDR3 was defined according to IMGT convention as the region running from the second conserved V-encoded cysteine to the conserved J-encoded phenylalanine. The earlier analysis of about 610 of the donors excluded any sequence lacking an unambiguous match to a single V gene segment. An earlier analysis of approximately 590 of the donors called V segments functional above 56.7% productive rearrangements and segregating when the between-donor standard deviation exceeded 5%. A statistical classification framework was built to diagnose cytomegalovirus status from the catalog of TCR beta chain sequences. V and J gene assignment, in a later analysis, came from comparing TCR nucleotide sequences with IMGT/GENE-DB human TR gene sequences. A later analysis assigned CDR3 sequences and most-parsimonious VDJ recombination scenarios with the TCRdist pipeline. In a later analysis, every TCR beta chain was defined by the combination of its CDR3 amino acid sequence and its V-gene family, and reads without a unique V-gene family were dropped. To address suspected cross-contamination and a sequencing artifact, a later analysis removed 450 to 700 highly shared, low-generation-probability nucleotide sequences. For each public chain, a later analysis derived a clonal expansion index from normalized ranks of inferred template counts within each repertoire. In a later analysis, generation probabilities were computed with a VDJ recombination model fitted to out-of-frame rearrangements, and the resulting probabilities were checked against IGoR. A later analysis scored TCR-TCR, TCR-HLA and TCR-CMV co-occurrence with hypergeometric tests, applying a repertoire-size bias correction to TCR pairs. To estimate false discovery rates, a later analysis permuted the HLA or CMV assignments 20 times. A later analysis grouped co-occurring TCRs with DBSCAN, adding TCRdist sequence similarity when clustering within HLA-allele-positive subsets. Repertoires with fewer than 30,000 or more than 120,000 public chains, plus five repertoires with anomalous nucleotide sharing, were excluded from co-occurrence clustering. The immuneACCESS repertoire file appears here via TCRdb, limited to in-frame rearrangements. These files lack a portion of the clones; in checked studies, under half of the deficit traces to unresolved V genes, and the cause of the others is not known. Clonal size and the V and J genes are those of that table, whereas D and trimming came from the DNA. The table for this sample lists 130,000 or so clones; over 60% of them were counted only once. Jointly, the top ten make up roughly 3.6% of the sample.

The chain links TRBV6-5 with TRBJ2-5; 10 central nucleotides agree with TRBD1. This TCR was sampled from a man aged 25-40 years in good health and CMV-seronegative. The sequenced sample consisted of PBMCs. The nucleotides read TGTGCCAGCTCCCCGGGACAGGGGATTTTGGAGACCCAGTACTTC. Translated, this gives CASSPGQGILETQYF.